This TCR beta chain was profiled in a study of control samples from healthy donors and cancer patients. The J segment lost 5 bases and the V segment lost 2 bases, leaving 12 bases of the junction unmatched. Germline V gene lookup returns CDR1 KGHSH and CDR2 LQKENI. CDR3 length equals 17 residues. Repertoires were generated with immunoSEQ multiplex PCR, while TCRdb's copy carries only in-frame clones and drops some. The sample carries over 150,000 clones, more than 90% recorded once. The chain recombines TRBV18 with TRBJ1-5; TRBD1 matches at 7 bases. The origin of this receptor is a woman aged 40-49 years in good health. The sequenced sample consisted of blood. The DNA for the CDR3 is TGTGCCAGCTCACCATCGCGAGGGGGCGCGAGGGATCAGCCCCAGCATTTT. Translating it yields CASSPSRGGARDQPQHF.